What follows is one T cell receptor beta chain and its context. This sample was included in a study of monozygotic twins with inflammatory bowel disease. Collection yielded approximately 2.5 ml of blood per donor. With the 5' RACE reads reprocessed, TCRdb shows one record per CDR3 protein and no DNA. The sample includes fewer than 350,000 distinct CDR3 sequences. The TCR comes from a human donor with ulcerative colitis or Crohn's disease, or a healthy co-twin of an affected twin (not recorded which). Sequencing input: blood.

The CDR3 reads CASTGVVGQGYEQYF. The chain combines TRBV28 with TRBJ2-7; checking the TCRdb D call of TRBD1 is not possible without DNA. The CDR3 spans 15 residues. Germline values: CDR1 MDHEN, CDR2 SYDVKM.